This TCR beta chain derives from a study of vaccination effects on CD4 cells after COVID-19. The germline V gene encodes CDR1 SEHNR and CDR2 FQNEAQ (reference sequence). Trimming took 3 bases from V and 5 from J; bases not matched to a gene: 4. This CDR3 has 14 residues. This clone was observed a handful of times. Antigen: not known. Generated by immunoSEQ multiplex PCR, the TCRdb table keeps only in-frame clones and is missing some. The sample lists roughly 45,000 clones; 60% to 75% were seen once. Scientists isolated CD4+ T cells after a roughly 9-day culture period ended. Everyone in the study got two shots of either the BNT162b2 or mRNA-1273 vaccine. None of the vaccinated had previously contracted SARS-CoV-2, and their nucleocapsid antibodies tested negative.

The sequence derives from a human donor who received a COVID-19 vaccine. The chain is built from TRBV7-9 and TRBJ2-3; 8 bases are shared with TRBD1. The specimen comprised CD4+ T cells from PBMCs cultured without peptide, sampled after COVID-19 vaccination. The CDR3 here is CASSFGQGGDTQYF. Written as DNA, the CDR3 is TGTGCCAGCAGCTTCGGACAGGGCGGAGATACGCAGTATTTT.